The TCR beta chain under discussion was sequenced for a study of response to subunit inactivated influenza vaccine. Note on this clonotype: Its matching antigen is unknown.

Study-level results: Authors proposed each seasonal influenza vaccination draws in few new T cells.

TCRdb recomputed calls from the RT-PCR reads with MiXCR, one row per CDR3 protein. The sample holds around 520,000 distinct CDR3 sequences, around 25% seen once. The V end was cut by 5 bases, the J end by 5 bases, with 21 bases between. The CDR3 extends over 16 amino acids. Germline loops: CDR1 MNHEY, CDR2 SVGEGT. This sequence originates from a man aged 50 to 59 who received an inactivated influenza vaccine. The J gene is TRBJ2-5, the V gene TRBV6-2 or TRBV6-3; D possibly matches TRBD1 or TRBD2 (5 bases each). Source: CD4+ T cells sorted from PBMCs, taken roughly 5 days after vaccination. CDR3 region: CASSQLGTARGETQYF. The CDR3 coding sequence is TGTGCCAGCAGTCAACTAGGGACCGCTCGTGGGGAGACCCAGTACTTC.